Sequencing of this T cell receptor beta chain was carried out in a study of regulatory T cells in long-lasting Graves disease. The germline gives CDR1 SGDLS, CDR2 YYNGEE. There are 19 residues in the CDR3. V dropped 2 bases and J dropped 5 bases, with 25 bases sitting between them. Arm-PCR of CDR3 regions with iRepertoire HTBI primers generated TCR beta libraries. A single record per CDR3 protein comes from TCRdb applying MiXCR to the multiplex PCR reads. The profile covers a few hundred thousand distinct CDR3 sequences, with approximately 12% appearing a single time and approximately 17% taken by the ten largest. Time point given: newly diagnosed GD, antithyroid drugs for less than 3 months. RNA extracted from PBMCs served as the sequencing template. These same records also appear under a second study, on T cells in Graves' hyperthyroidism and ophthalmopathy. In that study: Ophthalmopathy and stable hyperthyroidism were separated by a 13 V-J model.

This TCR derives from a young woman with Graves disease. Here the sequenced sample was peripheral blood mononuclear cells (PBMCs), taken at new diagnosis, from a patient treated with antithyroid drugs. This chain uses TRBV9 with TRBJ1-4; tentatively, D is TRBD1 (5 bases). CDR3 DNA: TGTGCCAGCAGCGTTTTTCCGCAGGGCCTATCGGGGAGGAATGAAAAACTGTTTTTT. It yields the protein CASSVFPQGLSGRNEKLFF.